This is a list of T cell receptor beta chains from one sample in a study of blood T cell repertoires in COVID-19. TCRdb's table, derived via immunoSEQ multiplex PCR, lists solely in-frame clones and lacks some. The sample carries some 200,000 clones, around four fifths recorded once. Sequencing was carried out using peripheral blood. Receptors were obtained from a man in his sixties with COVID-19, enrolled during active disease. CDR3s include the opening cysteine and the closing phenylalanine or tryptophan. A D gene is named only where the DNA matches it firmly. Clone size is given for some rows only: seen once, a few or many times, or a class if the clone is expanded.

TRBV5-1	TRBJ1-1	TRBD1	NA	CASSLQGDTEAFF	TGCGCCAGCAGCTTACAGGGGGACACTGAAGCTTTCTTT
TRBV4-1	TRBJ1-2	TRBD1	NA	CASSRGTGLYGYTF	TGCGCCAGCAGCCGAGGGACAGGGCTGTATGGCTACACCTTC
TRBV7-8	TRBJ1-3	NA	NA	CASSVHRTQPRRNTIYF	TGTGCCAGCAGCGTCCATCGGACACAACCCAGGAGAAACACCATATATTTT
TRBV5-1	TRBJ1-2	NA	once	CASSLDDTYGYTF	TGCGCCAGCAGCTTGGATGACACCTATGGCTACACCTTC
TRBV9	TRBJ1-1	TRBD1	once	CASSMGQGYPEAFF	TGTGCCAGCAGCATGGGACAGGGGTATCCTGAAGCTTTCTTT
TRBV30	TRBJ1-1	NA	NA	CAWAFPGQRNTEAFF	TGTGCCTGGGCCTTCCCCGGACAGCGGAACACTGAAGCTTTCTTT
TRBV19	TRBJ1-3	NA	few	CASSTQGHSGNTIYF	TGTGCCAGTAGTACACAGGGACACTCTGGAAACACCATATATTTT
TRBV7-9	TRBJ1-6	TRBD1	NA	CASSLPTGGSPLHF	TGTGCCAGCAGCTTACCCACAGGGGGTTCACCCCTCCACTTT
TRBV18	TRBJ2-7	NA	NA	CASSPPEGAREQYF	TGTGCCAGCTCACCACCGGAGGGGGCAAGGGAGCAGTACTTC
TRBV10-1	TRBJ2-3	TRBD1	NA	CASSVNRGPTDTQYF	TGCGCCAGCAGTGTGAACAGGGGTCCCACAGATACGCAGTATTTT
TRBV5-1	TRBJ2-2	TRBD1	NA	CASSPGQGRLAGELFF	TGCGCCAGCAGCCCTGGACAGGGGCGCCTGGCCGGGGAGCTGTTTTTT
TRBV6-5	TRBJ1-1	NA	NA	CASTPGRGRTEAFF	TGTGCCAGCACCCCGGGGAGGGGAAGAACTGAAGCTTTCTTT
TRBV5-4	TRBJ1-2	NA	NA	CASSSKGTNGYTF	TGTGCCAGCAGCTCGAAAGGGACAAACGGCTACACCTTC
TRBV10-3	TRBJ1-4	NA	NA	CAISGEGQGKLFF	TGTGCCATCAGTGGGGAGGGCCAGGGAAAACTGTTTTTT
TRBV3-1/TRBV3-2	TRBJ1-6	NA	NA	CASSQVRGNSPLHF	TGTGCCAGCAGCCAAGTCAGGGGAAATTCACCCCTCCACTTT
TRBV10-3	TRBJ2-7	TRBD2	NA	CATGGGEQYF	TGTGCCACGGGAGGGGGCGAGCAGTACTTC
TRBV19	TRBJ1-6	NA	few	CASSIRQGGSPLHF	TGTGCCAGTAGTATCCGGCAGGGAGGATCACCCCTCCACTTT
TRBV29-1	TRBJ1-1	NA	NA	CSVVQTMNTEAFF	TGCAGCGTTGTACAAACTATGAACACTGAAGCTTTCTTT
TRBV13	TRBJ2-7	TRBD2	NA	CASSLVTSGLSRDEQYF	TGTGCCAGCAGCTTAGTAACTAGCGGGCTTTCTCGGGACGAGCAGTACTTC
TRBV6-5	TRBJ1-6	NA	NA	CASMPGQGRSPLHF	TGTGCCAGCATGCCGGGACAAGGCCGTTCACCCCTCCACTTT
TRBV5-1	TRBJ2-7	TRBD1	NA	CASSLTGTGRNEQYF	TGCGCCAGCAGCTTAACCGGGACAGGGAGGAACGAGCAGTACTTC